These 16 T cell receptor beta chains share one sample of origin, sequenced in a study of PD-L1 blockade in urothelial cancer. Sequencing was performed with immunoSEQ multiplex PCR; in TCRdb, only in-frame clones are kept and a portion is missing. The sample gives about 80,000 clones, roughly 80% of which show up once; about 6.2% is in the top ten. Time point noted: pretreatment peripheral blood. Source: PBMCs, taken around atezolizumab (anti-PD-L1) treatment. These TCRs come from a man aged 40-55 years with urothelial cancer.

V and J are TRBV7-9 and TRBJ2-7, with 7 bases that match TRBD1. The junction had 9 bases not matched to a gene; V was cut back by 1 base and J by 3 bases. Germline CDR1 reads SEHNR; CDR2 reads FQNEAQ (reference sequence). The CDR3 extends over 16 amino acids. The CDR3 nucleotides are TGTGCCAGCAGCTTAGGAGACAGGGCCCATTTCTACGAGCAGTACTTC. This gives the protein CASSLGDRAHFYEQYF.

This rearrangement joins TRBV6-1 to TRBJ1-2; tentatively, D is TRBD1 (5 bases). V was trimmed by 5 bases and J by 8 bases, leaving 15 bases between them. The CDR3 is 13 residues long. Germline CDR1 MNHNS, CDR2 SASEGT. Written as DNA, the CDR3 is TGTGCCAGCAGTTTGGAGGGGATTGGGGGCTACACCTTC. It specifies CASSLEGIGGYTF.

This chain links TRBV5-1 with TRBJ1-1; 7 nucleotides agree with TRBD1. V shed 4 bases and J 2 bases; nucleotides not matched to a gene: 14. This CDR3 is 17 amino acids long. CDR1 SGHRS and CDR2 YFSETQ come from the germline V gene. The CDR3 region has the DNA TGCGCCAGCAGCGAGAGGGGGATACAGGGGCGAAACACTGAAGCTTTCTTT. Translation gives CASSERGIQGRNTEAFF.

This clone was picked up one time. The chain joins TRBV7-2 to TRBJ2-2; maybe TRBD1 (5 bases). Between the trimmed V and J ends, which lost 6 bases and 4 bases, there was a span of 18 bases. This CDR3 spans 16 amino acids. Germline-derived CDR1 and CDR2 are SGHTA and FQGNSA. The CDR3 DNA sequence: TGTGCCAGCAGTCTCAGCAGCAGGGCAGGCACCGGGGAGCTGTTTTTT. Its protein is CASSLSSRAGTGELFF.

The CDR3: CASTLLQGGSRYRDPDTQYF. CDR3 nucleotide sequence: TGTGCCAGCACCCTCCTACAGGGTGGGTCCAGGTACAGGGATCCAGATACGCAGTATTTT. The V call is TRBV27, the J call TRBJ2-3, with D maybe TRBD1 (6 bases). V was clipped by 7 bases and J by 4 bases, with 33 bases between them. Per the germline V gene, CDR1 is MNHEY and CDR2 is SMNVEV (reference sequence). This CDR3 is built from 20 residues.

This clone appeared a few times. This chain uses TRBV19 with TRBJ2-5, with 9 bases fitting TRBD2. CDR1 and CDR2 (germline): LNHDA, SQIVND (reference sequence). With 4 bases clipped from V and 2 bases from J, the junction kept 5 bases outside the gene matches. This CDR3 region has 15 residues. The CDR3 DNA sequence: TGTGCCAGTAGTAGGACTAGCGACGAACAAGAGACCCAGTACTTC. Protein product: CASSRTSDEQETQYF.

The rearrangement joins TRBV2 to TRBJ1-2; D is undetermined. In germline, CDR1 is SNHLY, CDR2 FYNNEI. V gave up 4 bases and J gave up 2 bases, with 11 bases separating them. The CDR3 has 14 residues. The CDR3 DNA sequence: TGTGCCAGCAGTGCCTACAGTTTGAACTATGGCTACACCTTC. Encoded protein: CASSAYSLNYGYTF.

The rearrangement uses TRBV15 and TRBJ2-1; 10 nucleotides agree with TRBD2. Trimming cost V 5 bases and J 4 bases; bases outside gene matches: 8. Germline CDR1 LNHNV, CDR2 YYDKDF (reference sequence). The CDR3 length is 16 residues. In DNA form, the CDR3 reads TGTGCCACCAGCTCGCGACTAGCGGGCGAGTACAATGAGCAGTTCTTC. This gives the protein CATSSRLAGEYNEQFF.

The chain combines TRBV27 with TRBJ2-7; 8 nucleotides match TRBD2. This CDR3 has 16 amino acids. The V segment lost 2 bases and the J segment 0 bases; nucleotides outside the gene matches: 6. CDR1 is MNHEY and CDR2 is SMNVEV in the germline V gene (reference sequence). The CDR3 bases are TGTGCCAGCAGTTTAGGGCCGGGGGGGAGCTCCTACGAGCAGTACTTC. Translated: CASSLGPGGSSYEQYF.

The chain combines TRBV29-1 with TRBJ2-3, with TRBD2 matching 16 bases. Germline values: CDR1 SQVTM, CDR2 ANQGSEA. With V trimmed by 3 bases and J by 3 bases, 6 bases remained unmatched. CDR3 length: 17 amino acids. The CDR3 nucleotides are TGCAGCGTTGACGAGGGGACTAGCGGGGGGGAGACAGATACGCAGTATTTT. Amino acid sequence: CSVDEGTSGGETDTQYF.

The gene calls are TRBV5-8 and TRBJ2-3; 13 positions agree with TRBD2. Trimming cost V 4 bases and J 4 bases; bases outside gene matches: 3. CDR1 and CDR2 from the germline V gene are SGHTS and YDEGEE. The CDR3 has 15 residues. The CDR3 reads CASSTGLAGSDTQYF. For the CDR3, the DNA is TGTGCCAGCAGCACGGGACTAGCGGGGTCAGATACGCAGTATTTT.

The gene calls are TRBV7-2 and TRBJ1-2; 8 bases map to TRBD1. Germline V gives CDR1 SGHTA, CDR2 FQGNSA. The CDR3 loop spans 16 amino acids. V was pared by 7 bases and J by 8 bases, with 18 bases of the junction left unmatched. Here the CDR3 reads CASTETGQAKLGGYTF. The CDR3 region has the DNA TGTGCCAGCACCGAGACGGGACAGGCCAAACTGGGGGGCTACACCTTC.

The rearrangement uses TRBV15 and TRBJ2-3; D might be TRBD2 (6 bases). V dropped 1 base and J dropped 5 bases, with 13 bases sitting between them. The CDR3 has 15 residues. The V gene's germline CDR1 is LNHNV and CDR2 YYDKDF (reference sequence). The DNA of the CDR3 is TGTGCCACCAGCAGAGTGGAGGGACTTGGAGATACGCAGTATTTT. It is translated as CATSRVEGLGDTQYF.

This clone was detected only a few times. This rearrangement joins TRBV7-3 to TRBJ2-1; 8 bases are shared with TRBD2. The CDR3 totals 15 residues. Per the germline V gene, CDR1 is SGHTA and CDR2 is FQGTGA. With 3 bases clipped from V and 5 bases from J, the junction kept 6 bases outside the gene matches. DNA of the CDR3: TGTGCCAGCAGCTTTGGACTAGCCGTGAACAATGAGCAGTTCTTC. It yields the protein CASSFGLAVNNEQFF.

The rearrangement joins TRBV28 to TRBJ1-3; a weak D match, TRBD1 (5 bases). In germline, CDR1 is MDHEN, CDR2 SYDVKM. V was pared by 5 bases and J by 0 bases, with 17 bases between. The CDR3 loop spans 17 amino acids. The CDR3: CASSLPWEGTSGNTIYF. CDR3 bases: TGTGCCAGCAGTCTCCCCTGGGAGGGGACCTCTGGAAACACCATATATTTT.

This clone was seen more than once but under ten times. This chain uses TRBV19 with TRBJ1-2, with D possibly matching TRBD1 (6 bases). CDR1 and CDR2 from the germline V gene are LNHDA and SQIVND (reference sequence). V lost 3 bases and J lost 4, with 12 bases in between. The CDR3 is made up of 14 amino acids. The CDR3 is CASSIGQSSYGYTF. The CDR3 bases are TGTGCCAGTAGTATTGGACAGTCTTCCTATGGCTACACCTTC.